The 20 T cell receptor beta chains reported below all come from one sample, sequenced in a study of T cell responses to AZD1222 COVID-19 vaccine (dated by TCRdb to the early 2020s). Reading the label with the study, this specimen's time point is: about 28 days (+/-7) after the second vaccine dose. The library relied on the immunoSEQ multiplex PCR assay. TCRdb obtained this table from immuneACCESS and retained in-frame rearrangements with V and J assigned. These tables miss some clones; where compared with another copy, unresolved V genes account for less than half of the shortfall, and the remainder is unexplained. The sample table records more than 90,000 clones; 70% to 90% of these occur just once. The biggest ten clones account for roughly 10% of the sample. The source was peripheral blood, collected 28 days after the second AZD1222 dose. The receptor source for this set is an adult who received the AZD1222 COVID-19 vaccine.

The rearrangement uses TRBV9 and TRBJ2-3; D possibly uses TRBD1 or TRBD2 (5 bases each). V gave up 0 bases and J gave up 2 bases, with 13 bases separating them. Germline V gene lookup returns CDR1 SGDLS and CDR2 YYNGEE. This CDR3 is 16 amino acids long. DNA for the CDR3: TGTGCCAGCAGCGTAGCAGGTGGGGGAAACACAGATACGCAGTATTTT. Protein sequence: CASSVAGGGNTDTQYF. Combining the CDR3 with reference TRBV9 and TRBJ2-3 gives the whole variable domain DSGVTQTPKHLITATGQRVTLRCSPRSGDLSVYWYQQSLDQGLQFLIQYYNGEERAKGNILERFSAQQFPDLHSELNLSSLELGDSALYFCASSVAGGGNTDTQYFGPGTRLTVL.

The chain links TRBV5-1 to TRBJ1-1; TRBD1 is a possible D gene (5 bases). The CDR3 contains 15 residues. Germline CDR1 and CDR2: SGHRS and YFSETQ. The V and J ends lost 3 bases and 0 bases respectively, with 12 bases between them. The CDR3 loop reads CASSWGPDLNTEAFF. The DNA for the CDR3 is TGCGCCAGCAGCTGGGGACCCGACCTGAACACTGAAGCTTTCTTT. Using reference TRBV5-1 and TRBJ1-1 for the parts outside the CDR3, the full variable domain is KAGVTQTPRYLIKTRGQQVTLSCSPISGHRSVSWYQQTPGQGLQFLFEYFSETQRNKGNFPGRFSGRQFSNSRSEMNVSTLELGDSALYLCASSWGPDLNTEAFFGQGTRLTVV.

The chain links TRBV18 to TRBJ1-6; 7 bases fit TRBD1. Looked up from germline, CDR1 is KGHSH and CDR2 is LQKENI. The CDR3 runs to 17 residues. J gave up 9 bases and V 0 bases, and 11 bases lay outside the gene matches. CDR3 DNA: TGTGCCAGCTCACCACCGACGTTATCAGGGGGGGGTTCACCCCTCCACTTT. Protein sequence: CASSPPTLSGGGSPLHF.

The J gene is TRBJ2-7, the V gene TRBV28; a possible D gene is TRBD2 (6 bases). Germline CDR1 and CDR2: MDHEN and SYDVKM. V was clipped by 6 bases and J by 6 bases, with 15 bases between them. CDR3 length equals 13 residues. CDR3 sequence reads: CASSRSRESEQYF. The CDR3 DNA is TGTGCCAGCAGCAGGTCCCGGGAGAGCGAGCAGTACTTC. Full variable domain (rest looked up from reference TRBV28 and TRBJ2-7): DVKVTQSSRYLVKRTGEKVFLECVQDMDHENMFWYRQDPGLGLRLIYFSYDVKMKEKGDIPEGYSVSREKKERFSLILESASTNQTSMYLCASSRSRESEQYFGPGTRLTVT.

CDR3 region: CATSGPNREKGTEAFF. The CDR3 DNA reads as TGTGCCACCAGTGGACCGAACAGGGAGAAAGGCACTGAAGCTTTCTTT. This chain connects TRBV24-1 to TRBJ1-1; D perhaps matches TRBD1 (6 bases). This CDR3 comprises 16 residues. Trimming cost V 5 bases and J 4 bases, with 19 bases left between them. CDR1 is KGHDR, CDR2 SFDVKD, per germline.

V usage is TRBV7-2 and J usage is TRBJ1-1, with TRBD1 as a possible D gene (5 bases). Germline V gene sequence: CDR1 SGHTA, CDR2 FQGNSA. The CDR3 is made up of 15 amino acids. V lost 5 bases and J 2 bases, leaving 15 bases between the germline ends. For the CDR3, the DNA is TGTGCCAGCAGCCCCTCGCGAGGGGCTAACACTGAAGCTTTCTTT. Its protein is CASSPSRGANTEAFF.

This chain uses TRBV27 with TRBJ2-1; the match to TRBD1 covers 12 bases. Unmatched junction bases numbered 13, after V lost 5 bases and J lost 11 bases. The CDR3 spans 16 residues. Germline CDR1 is MNHEY and CDR2 is SMNVEV (reference sequence). CDR3 loop: CASSRRDRGLEGKQFF. CDR3 sequence (DNA): TGTGCCAGCAGTCGCCGGGACAGGGGGCTAGAAGGAAAGCAGTTCTTC.

This clone was observed a few times. The rearrangement uses TRBV5-1 and TRBJ1-4; D may be TRBD1 (5 bases). Germline CDR1 SGHRS, CDR2 YFSETQ. The V end was cut by 2 bases, the J end by 8 bases, with 13 bases between. This CDR3 region has 14 residues. CDR3 loop: CASSLTGPGEKLFF. For the CDR3, the DNA is TGCGCCAGCAGCTTAACGGGGCCGGGGGAAAAACTGTTTTTT.

V gene TRBV29-1 combines with J gene TRBJ2-2, with D possibly TRBD2 on 5 matching bases. V dropped 4 bases and J dropped 0 bases, with 21 bases sitting between them. The CDR3 spans 18 residues. The germline V gene has CDR1 SQVTM and CDR2 ANQGSEA. CDR3: CSVAIRSGPISNTGELFF. Here the CDR3 DNA reads TGCAGCGTTGCCATAAGGAGCGGCCCAATTTCGAACACCGGGGAGCTGTTTTTT.

The chain has TRBV6-5 and TRBJ2-2; D possibly matches TRBD1 or TRBD2 (5 bases each). V was cut by 5 bases and J by 7 bases, with 14 bases left in between. Germline assignment: CDR1 MNHEY and CDR2 SVGAGI. The CDR3 spans 14 residues. The CDR3 nucleotides read TGTGCCAGCAGTCCTGCCCCGGGACGCGGGGAGCTGTTTTTT. This translates into CASSPAPGRGELFF.

This chain joins TRBV2 and TRBJ1-3; 7 bases are shared with TRBD1. V was pared by 7 bases and J by 4 bases, with 10 bases of the junction left unmatched. The CDR3 contains 15 residues. Germline CDR1 and CDR2: SNHLY and FYNNEI. CDR3 loop: CASNSGGALGNTIYF. CDR3 nucleotide sequence: TGTGCCAGCAACTCAGGGGGGGCGCTGGGAAACACCATATATTTT.

This clone is a singleton in its sample. The chain combines TRBV3-1 (or the pseudogene TRBV3-2) with TRBJ1-5, with 8 bases lining up with TRBD1. Germline V gene lookup returns CDR1 LGHDT and CDR2 YNNKEL (reference sequence). This CDR3 is built from 16 residues. J lost 5 bases, V lost 5 bases, and 11 bases had no gene match. The CDR3 bases are TGTGCCAGCAGCGATAGACAGGGGTTAGTTGATCAGCCCCAGCATTTT. Translation: CASSDRQGLVDQPQHF.

This sequence joins TRBV27 and TRBJ1-1, with D possibly being TRBD1 (5 bases). The CDR3 runs to 17 residues. CDR1 is MNHEY and CDR2 is SMNVEV in the germline V gene (reference sequence). V was shortened by 1 base and J by 1 base, with 16 bases between the two germline ends. The CDR3 is CASSLFSRGLTNTEAFF. The CDR3 region has the DNA TGTGCCAGCAGTTTATTTTCCCGGGGACTGACGAACACTGAAGCTTTCTTT.

V and J are TRBV6-2 or TRBV6-3 and TRBJ1-1; no definite D call. The CDR3 is 13 amino acids. Trimming left V 4 bases short and J 4 bases short, with 10 bases between. CDR1 and CDR2 (germline): MNHEY, SVGEGT. The DNA for the CDR3 is TGTGCCAGCAGTTCTATTGCCGTCACTGAAGCTTTCTTT. It specifies CASSSIAVTEAFF.

The chain recombines TRBV4-3 with TRBJ2-3; 12 bases match TRBD2. V trimming: 0 bases; J trimming: 5 bases; junction bases outside the gene matches: 9. CDR3 size: 18 residues. The germline V gene has CDR1 LGHNA and CDR2 YSLEER. CDR3 bases: TGCGCCAGCAGCCAAGATCACCTAGCGGGAGGGCCGAGAGATACGCAGTATTTT. Amino acids: CASSQDHLAGGPRDTQYF.

The chain combines TRBV3-1 (or the pseudogene TRBV3-2) with TRBJ1-2; D unclear. CDR3 length: 10 amino acids. Germline CDR1 LGHDT, CDR2 YNNKEL (reference sequence). Trimming stripped 3 bases from V and 8 bases from J, with 4 bases between. Written as DNA, the CDR3 is TGTGCCAGCAGCCATGGGGGCTACACCTTC. Its translation is CASSHGGYTF.

This sequence joins TRBV15 and TRBJ1-2, with D possibly being TRBD1 (6 bases). Trimming stripped 4 bases from V and 4 bases from J, with 13 bases between. The CDR3 spans 14 residues. Germline lookup yields CDR1 LNHNV and CDR2 YYDKDF (reference sequence). CDR3 sequence reads: CATSKVGGGYGYTF. The CDR3 DNA reads as TGTGCCACCAGCAAGGTCGGAGGGGGCTATGGCTACACCTTC.

This clone appeared a single time. V and J are TRBV7-2 and TRBJ1-4; the match to TRBD1 covers 8 bases. The CDR3 totals 14 residues. CDR1 and CDR2 (germline): SGHTA, FQGNSA. V shed 4 bases, J shed 6 bases, and the junction held 4 bases outside the gene matches. The CDR3 DNA is TGTGCCAGCAGCTCCGACAGGGGTGATGAAAAACTGTTTTTT. As protein: CASSSDRGDEKLFF.

The chain recombines TRBV5-1 with TRBJ2-1, with 7 bases fitting TRBD2. The CDR3 runs to 15 residues. The trim removed 3 bases at V and 6 bases at J, leaving 9 bases unmatched. Germline V gene data show CDR1 as SGHRS and CDR2 as YFSETQ. The CDR3 is CASSSRWGGGNEQFF. The DNA for the CDR3 is TGCGCCAGCAGCTCTCGCTGGGGGGGAGGCAATGAGCAGTTCTTC.

The J gene is TRBJ2-1, the V gene TRBV5-5; 7 bases fit TRBD1. CDR1 and CDR2 from the germline V gene are SGHKS and YYEKEE (reference sequence). This CDR3 spans 16 amino acids. The ends lost 0 bases at V and 6 bases at J; junction bases unmatched: 9. The CDR3 reads CASSLAGTAAFNEQFF. For the CDR3, the DNA is TGTGCCAGCAGCTTGGCTGGGACAGCCGCGTTCAATGAGCAGTTCTTC.